The T cell receptor (beta chain) described here comes from a study of vaccination and CD4 T cells after COVID-19. The germline gives CDR1 SSHAT, CDR2 FNYEAQ (reference sequence). The CDR3 loop spans 13 amino acids. Sequencing of the DNA from cultured CD4+ T cells was carried out with the Oncomine TCR Beta short-read assay. One entry per CDR3 protein results from TCRdb running MiXCR on the PCR reads. Of around 11,000 distinct CDR3 sequences listed, around 30% are singletons. Treatment noted: roughly 10-day PBMC culture with coronavirus spike peptide pools or control peptides (ViraFEST assay). Regarding this clonotype: Antigen: not known. Its ends do not fully match the called genes, so a read error is possible.

This receptor was obtained from a human donor with COVID-19. What was sequenced was cultured CD4+ T cells from blood. The rearrangement uses TRBV7-7 and TRBJ2-2, with D perhaps TRBD2 (5 bases). DNA for the CDR3: TGTGCTAGCAGCTTAGGGAGAACCGGGGAGCTGTTTTTT. Its protein is CASSLGRTGELFF.